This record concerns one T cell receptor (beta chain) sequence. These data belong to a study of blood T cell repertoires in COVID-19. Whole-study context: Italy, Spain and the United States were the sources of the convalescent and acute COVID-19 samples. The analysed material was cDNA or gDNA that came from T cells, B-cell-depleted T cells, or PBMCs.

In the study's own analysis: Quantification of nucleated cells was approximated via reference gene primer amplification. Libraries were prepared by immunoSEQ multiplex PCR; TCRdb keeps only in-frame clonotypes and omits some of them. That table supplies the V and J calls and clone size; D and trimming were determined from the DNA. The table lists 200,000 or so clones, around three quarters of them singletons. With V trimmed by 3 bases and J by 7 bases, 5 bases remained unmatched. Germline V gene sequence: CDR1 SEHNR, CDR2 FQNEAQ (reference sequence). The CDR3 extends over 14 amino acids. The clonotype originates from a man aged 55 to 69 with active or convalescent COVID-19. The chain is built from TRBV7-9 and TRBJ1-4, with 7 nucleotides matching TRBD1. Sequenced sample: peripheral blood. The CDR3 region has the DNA TGTGCCAGCAGCTTTGCAGGGGGAGGTGAAAAACTGTTTTTT. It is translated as CASSFAGGGEKLFF. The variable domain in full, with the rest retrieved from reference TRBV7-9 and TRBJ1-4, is DTGVSQNPRHKITKRGQNVTFRCDPISEHNRLYWYRQTLGQGPEFLTYFQNEAQLEKSRLLSDRFSAERPKGSFSTLEIQRTEQGDSAMYLCASSFAGGGEKLFFGSGTQLSVL.